The 20 T cell receptor beta chains given below trace back to one sample, sequenced in a study of Ad26.COV2.S vaccination and SARS-CoV-2 variants. Some clones are missing from TCRdb's copy, which holds only in-frame ones; the method was immunoSEQ multiplex PCR. Among over 350,000 clones listed, about 88% were seen once. Treatment indicated: 15 to 20 received Ad26.COV2.S at low or high dose, single or two shots; 5 received placebo; per-sample allocation not given. After the first vaccine or placebo injection, samples were drawn on day 63. The source material was peripheral blood, sampled in a trial of Ad26.COV2.S vaccine versus placebo. Receptors were obtained from a person aged 18 to 65 who received the Ad26.COV2.S COVID-19 vaccine or a placebo.

Only one count was recorded for this clone. The V and J genes are TRBV12-3 or TRBV12-4 and TRBJ2-7; tentative D call: TRBD1 (6 bases). The CDR3 loop spans 13 amino acids. V was trimmed by 6 bases and J by 4 bases, leaving 13 bases between them. The CDR3 loop reads CASSSDRDYEQYF. CDR3 sequence (DNA): TGTGCCAGCAGCTCGGACAGAGATTACGAGCAGTACTTC.

The chain recombines TRBV18 with TRBJ2-3; 7 positions match TRBD1. The CDR3 has 17 amino acids. Germline CDR1 KGHSH, CDR2 LQKENI. V was pared by 3 bases and J by 2 bases, with 11 bases of the junction left unmatched. CDR3 in DNA: TGTGCCAGCTCACCCGCCGTTTCAGGGGGATCCACAGATACGCAGTATTTT. Protein product: CASSPAVSGGSTDTQYF.

In this sample, this clone turned up once. The chain has TRBV27 and TRBJ1-1, with a possible D match to TRBD1 (5 bases). The CDR3 has 13 residues. Germline assignment: CDR1 MNHEY and CDR2 SMNVEV (reference sequence). The ends were cut back, 2 bases at V and 3 bases at J, with 7 bases in the middle. The CDR3, as DNA: TGTGCCAGCAGTTTAGGGGGGGACACTGAAGCTTTCTTT. Translated: CASSLGGDTEAFF.

CDR3 coding DNA: TGTGCCAGCAGCCTGGGACAGGGGCCTACCACCGGGGAGCTGTTTTTT. Translated, it gives CASSLGQGPTTGELFF. The V call is TRBV5-8, the J call TRBJ2-2; 10 nucleotides line up with TRBD1. The CDR3 covers 16 residues. Per germline, CDR1 SGHTS and CDR2 YDEGEE. Trimming took 4 bases from V and 4 from J; bases not matched to a gene: 7.

This chain joins TRBV4-1 and TRBJ1-4; D remains unclear. Trimming left V 4 bases short and J 4 bases short, with 4 bases between. The CDR3 spans 12 residues. Per the germline V gene, CDR1 is MGHRA and CDR2 is YSYEKL. In DNA, the CDR3 is TGCGCCAGCAGCCTCATTAATGAAAAACTGTTTTTT. Amino acids: CASSLINEKLFF.

This sequence joins TRBV27 and TRBJ2-5; 9 bases agree with TRBD1. The V and J ends lost 6 bases and 3 bases, in that order; junction bases with no gene match: 5. The CDR3 is 14 residues long. Germline V lookup: CDR1 MNHEY, CDR2 SMNVEV (reference sequence). The CDR3 DNA is TGTGCCAGCAGGCCCCGGGACAGGGAAGAGACCCAGTACTTC. Translated: CASRPRDREETQYF.

The chain is built from TRBV5-4 and TRBJ2-1; 11 bases fit TRBD2. This CDR3 has 15 residues. Losses at the gene ends were 5 bases for V and 8 bases for J; bases not matched to a gene: 9. The V gene's germline CDR1 is SGHNT and CDR2 YYREEE (reference sequence). CDR3 sequence: CASRVSGGAIDEQFF. The DNA of the CDR3 is TGTGCCAGCAGAGTTAGCGGGGGGGCCATCGATGAGCAGTTCTTC.

The chain links TRBV30 to TRBJ1-1; unclear D gene. V was pared by 3 bases and J by 2 bases, with 16 bases between. The length of the CDR3 is 15 residues. The germline V gene encodes CDR1 GTSNPN and CDR2 SVGIG (reference sequence). CDR3 coding DNA: TGTGCCTGGAGGGCCCTTTTAGTCCTAAACACTGAAGCTTTCTTT. Translation: CAWRALLVLNTEAFF.

This clone was counted ten times or more. V is TRBV5-4 and J is TRBJ2-7, with 14 bases identical to TRBD2. Germline CDR1 reads SGHNT; CDR2 reads YYREEE (reference sequence). The CDR3 is 15 residues long. Trimming removed 1 base from V and 9 bases from J; junction bases left unmatched: 6. The CDR3 protein is CASSLQGLAGVGQYF. CDR3 sequence (DNA): TGTGCCAGCAGCTTGCAGGGACTAGCGGGGGTCGGGCAGTACTTC.

The V call is TRBV19, the J call TRBJ1-1; D is perhaps TRBD1 (6 bases). The CDR3 runs to 13 residues. Per germline, CDR1 LNHDA and CDR2 SQIVND (reference sequence). V was shortened by 5 bases and J by 3 bases, with 10 bases between the two germline ends. The CDR3 reads CASSADSDTEAFF. The DNA for the CDR3 is TGTGCCAGTAGTGCGGACAGTGACACTGAAGCTTTCTTT.

The genes are TRBV5-1 and TRBJ2-2, with D perhaps TRBD1 (5 bases). Germline V CDR1 and CDR2: SGHRS, YFSETQ. This CDR3 has 13 amino acids. V dropped 4 bases and J dropped 1 base, with 5 bases sitting between them. CDR3 coding DNA: TGCGCCAGCAGCCAGGGGAACACCGGGGAGCTGTTTTTT. Translating it yields CASSQGNTGELFF.

The chain couples TRBV7-9 to TRBJ2-3; D possibly corresponds to TRBD2 (5 bases). Germline values: CDR1 SEHNR, CDR2 FQNEAQ (reference sequence). This CDR3 has 14 amino acids. Trimming pared 5 bases from V and 4 bases from J, leaving 13 bases between. The CDR3 spells CASSPRLSADTQYF. As DNA, the CDR3 is TGTGCCAGCAGCCCCCGACTAAGCGCAGATACGCAGTATTTT. The full variable domain, in which reference TRBV7-9 and TRBJ2-3 provide the parts outside the CDR3, is DTGVSQNPRHKITKRGQNVTFRCDPISEHNRLYWYRQTLGQGPEFLTYFQNEAQLEKSRLLSDRFSAERPKGSFSTLEIQRTEQGDSAMYLCASSPRLSADTQYFGPGTRLTVL.

V usage is TRBV11-2 and J usage is TRBJ1-1, with no clear D. The germline V gene has CDR1 SGHAT and CDR2 FQNNGV. The CDR3 is made up of 14 amino acids. V was cut by 0 bases and J by 2 bases, with 7 bases left in between. CDR3: CASSLDLGNTEAFF. The CDR3 DNA follows: TGTGCCAGCAGCTTAGATCTCGGAAACACTGAAGCTTTCTTT.

The chain employs TRBV3-1 (or the pseudogene TRBV3-2) and TRBJ2-2, with TRBD1 identical over 7 bases. V shed 5 bases, J shed 2 bases, and the junction held 8 bases outside the gene matches. Per the germline V gene, CDR1 is LGHDT and CDR2 is YNNKEL (reference sequence). The CDR3 extends over 16 amino acids. CDR3 DNA: TGTGCCAGCAGCAAGACGCAGGGGGACAACACCGGGGAGCTGTTTTTT. This sequence encodes CASSKTQGDNTGELFF.

The chain joins TRBV6-1 to TRBJ2-6; 9 bases match TRBD1. The length of the CDR3 is 14 residues. Losses at the gene ends were 2 bases for V and 12 bases for J; bases not matched to a gene: 5. The germline CDR1 and CDR2 sequences are MNHNS and SASEGT. CDR3 sequence (DNA): TGTGCCAGCAGTGAATTAACAGGGGGCCCCGTCCTGACTTTC. This gives the protein CASSELTGGPVLTF.

J is TRBJ2-3 and V is TRBV4-1, with 7 positions matching TRBD1. V was clipped by 1 base and J by 0 bases; unmatched bases: 4. CDR1 MGHRA and CDR2 YSYEKL come from the germline V gene. The CDR3 contains 16 residues. The CDR3 nucleotides are TGCGCCAGCAGCCAAGGACAGGGTTCGAGCACAGATACGCAGTATTTT. The encoded protein is CASSQGQGSSTDTQYF.

The chain carries TRBV6-2 or TRBV6-3 and TRBJ2-7; D is uncertain. The V end was cut by 2 bases, the J end by 0 bases, with 14 bases between. From germline, CDR1 is MNHEY and CDR2 SVGEGT. The CDR3 contains 16 residues. In DNA, the CDR3 is TGTGCCAGCAGTTACCGGACCTTGTTGTACTCCTACGAGCAGTACTTC. Protein: CASSYRTLLYSYEQYF.

This chain uses TRBV10-1 with TRBJ2-3; possibly TRBD2 for D (6 bases). Germline V lookup: CDR1 WNHNN, CDR2 SYGVQD (reference sequence). Between the trimmed V and J ends, which lost 2 bases and 5 bases, there was a span of 8 bases. CDR3 size: 13 residues. The CDR3 is CASSEEGGDTQYF. The DNA for the CDR3 is TGCGCCAGCAGTGAGGAGGGAGGAGATACGCAGTATTTT.

The gene calls are TRBV7-2 and TRBJ2-7; D call uncertain. The germline V gene has CDR1 SGHTA and CDR2 FQGNSA. This CDR3 is 13 amino acids long. V lost 5 bases, J lost 3 bases, and 11 bases lay in between. CDR3 DNA: TGTGCCAGCAGCGGCACCTCAGGCTACGAGCAGTACTTC. Its protein product is CASSGTSGYEQYF.

This rearrangement joins TRBV21-1 to TRBJ1-1. TRBV21-1 represents a pseudogene. The length of the CDR3 is 16 residues. The DNA of the CDR3 is TGTGCCAGCAGCAAATTGGAAACGTTGGGGGGCTGGGAAGCTTTCTTT. This encodes CASSKLETLGGWEAFF.